What follows describes a single TCR beta chain. Its cognate antigen is unknown. Only in-frame clones appear in the TCRdb table, and some are missing; sequencing was by immunoSEQ multiplex PCR. Among 2 million to 2.5 million clones, more than 85% were seen once, and the ten largest hold 0.36%. The data originate from a study of shared clonotypes between healthy human individuals. Study-wide results and limits: Large sequencing depth failed to make sorted-subset sequencing complete, rarefaction showed. It was the non-shared clonotypes that had lower generation probabilities than clonotypes shared by all four donors. In general, naive subsets displayed greater estimated richness than memory subsets did.

The germline CDR1 and CDR2 sequences are SGHVS and FNYEAQ. Between the trimmed V and J ends, which lost 4 bases and 3 bases, there was a span of 12 bases. The CDR3 extends over 14 amino acids. The V gene is TRBV7-6, the J gene TRBJ1-1; D unclear. Sample: naive CD4+ T cells from PBMCs. Subset denoted: CD45RA+ positively selected. The sequence derives from a man younger than 30 in good health. Some clones in this sample may be carry-over from other donors' samples. The CDR3 nucleotides read TGTGCCAGCAGCTCCACGAGGGCCTACACTGAAGCTTTCTTT. Protein sequence: CASSSTRAYTEAFF.